This T cell receptor beta chain was recorded in a study of early stage breast cancer tumors. General study points: Compared with adjacent normal breast tissue, tumors showed around 2.7-fold greater T cell density and higher clonality.

Each sample had two DNA replicates, about 0.5 ug blood or around 1.5 ug tissue. Repertoires were generated with immunoSEQ multiplex PCR, while TCRdb's copy carries only in-frame clones and drops some. Among about 63,000 clones listed, about 83% were seen once. CDR1 is SGHNT and CDR2 is YYREEE in the germline V gene (reference sequence). The V end lost 4 bases, the J end lost 8 bases, and 10 bases lay between the germline ends. The CDR3 consists of 12 residues. Comments on this clone: Its antigen is undetermined.

The V call is TRBV5-4, the J call TRBJ2-1, with no clear D. The origin of this receptor is a person aged 25 to 39 with breast cancer. What was sequenced was blood. DNA for the CDR3: TGTGCCAGCAGCCTACCGTGGGATGAGCAGTTCTTC. It yields the protein CASSLPWDEQFF.